Below are 19 T cell receptor beta chains sequenced from a single sample in a study of T cells in Graves' hyperthyroidism and ophthalmopathy. RNA transcripts yielded amplified TCR beta CDR3 regions. First-round RT-PCR targeting the TCR CDR3 was performed with the HTBI primer set. TCRdb itself ran the multiplex PCR reads through MiXCR, one entry per CDR3 protein. The sample lists about 580,000 distinct CDR3 sequences, roughly 13% occurring once. The sample was blood. These receptors all come from a woman under 40 with Graves' hyperthyroidism that later progressed to Graves' ophthalmopathy.

The chain joins TRBV4-3 to TRBJ1-1; 7 bases map to TRBD1. Germline values: CDR1 LGHNA, CDR2 YSLEER. The V gene end was trimmed by 3 bases and the J gene end by 3 bases; junction bases not matched to a gene: 13. The CDR3 extends over 17 amino acids. The CDR3 DNA reads as TGCGCCAGCAGCCAGTTATTGAACAGGGGAGAGGACACTGAAGCTTTCTTT. This codes for CASSQLLNRGEDTEAFF.

The CDR3 DNA follows: TGTGCCAGCAGCATTCAGGCTACCAATCAGCCCCAGCATTTT. It translates to CASSIQATNQPQHF. V is TRBV9 and J is TRBJ1-5; D unclear. Germline V gene lookup returns CDR1 SGDLS and CDR2 YYNGEE. V gave up 4 bases and J gave up 3 bases, with 11 bases separating them. This CDR3 is 14 amino acids long.

This clonotype has just a few counts. The rearrangement links TRBV29-1 to TRBJ2-3; 13 bases are a match to TRBD2. Losses at the gene ends were 5 bases for V and 6 bases for J; bases not matched to a gene: 5. This CDR3 is 14 amino acids long. Per the germline V gene, CDR1 is SQVTM and CDR2 is ANQGSEA. The CDR3 DNA reads TGCAGCGTTCCCGGGACTAGCGGGACGGATACGCAGTATTTT. Amino acids: CSVPGTSGTDTQYF.

This clonotype was observed at least ten times. The gene calls are TRBV12-3 or TRBV12-4 and TRBJ2-7; D call uncertain. The CDR3 runs to 12 residues. The V and J ends lost 1 base and 5 bases respectively, with 6 bases between them. The CDR3 reads CASSLGGNEQYF. The CDR3 nucleotides read TGTGCCAGCAGTTTAGGGGGAAACGAGCAGTACTTC.

This clonotype appeared many times. The DNA for the CDR3 is TGTGCCAGCAGCATCGGTCCCTCCGGGAATACGCAGTATTTT. The encoded protein is CASSIGPSGNTQYF. The chain recombines TRBV7-3 with TRBJ2-3; D perhaps matches TRBD2 (5 bases). CDR1 is SGHTA and CDR2 is FQGTGA in the germline V gene. Trimming left V 5 bases short and J 7 bases short, with 16 bases between. The length of the CDR3 is 14 residues. Drawing the rest from reference TRBV7-3 and TRBJ2-3, the complete variable domain is GAGVSQTPSNKVTEKGKYVELRCDPISGHTALYWYRQSLGQGPEFLIYFQGTGAADDSGLPNDRFFAVRPEGSVSTLKIQRTERGDSAVYLCASSIGPSGNTQYFGPGTRLTVL.

In its sample, this clonotype was seen a few times. The chain is built from TRBV6-1 and TRBJ1-1; D is perhaps TRBD1 (5 bases). The germline gives CDR1 MNHNS, CDR2 SASEGT. V gave up 6 bases and J gave up 1 base, with 9 bases separating them. The CDR3 spans 13 residues. The CDR3 DNA is TGTGCCAGCAGAAACAGGCCGAACACTGAAGCTTTCTTT. The encoded protein is CASRNRPNTEAFF.

To note about this clonotype: A much larger clone differs from this one at a single base, so this may be a read error. V is TRBV28 and J is TRBJ1-1; 7 nucleotides line up with TRBD1. Germline V lookup: CDR1 MDHEN, CDR2 SYDVKM. This CDR3 spans 14 amino acids. CDR3 nucleotide sequence: TGTACCAGCAGTTTATCAGGGGGAACCACTGAAGCTTTCTTT. This gives the protein CTSSLSGGTTEAFF.

This clonotype was recorded only once. The CDR3 bases are TGTGCCAGCAGGGATAGTGAGAACACTGAAGCTTTCTTT. This encodes CASRDSENTEAFF. The rearrangement joins TRBV2 to TRBJ1-1; D unclear. Trimming took 6 bases from V and 1 from J, leaving 9 bases between them. Germline V CDR1 and CDR2: SNHLY, FYNNEI. The CDR3 contains 13 residues.

This clonotype was seen at least ten times. The chain combines TRBV28 with TRBJ1-1; D uncertain. There are 14 residues in the CDR3. Trimming shortened V by 5 bases and J by 3 bases, and 13 bases separated the two germline ends. Germline V CDR1 and CDR2: MDHEN, SYDVKM. As DNA, the CDR3 is TGTGCCAGCAGTCCCCAGAGTTGGGACACTGAAGCTTTCTTT. It is translated as CASSPQSWDTEAFF.

This clonotype was observed many times. The V gene is TRBV28, the J gene TRBJ1-2; 8 nucleotides agree with TRBD1. The J segment lost 8 bases and the V segment lost 5 bases, leaving 10 bases of the junction unmatched. The germline V gene has CDR1 MDHEN and CDR2 SYDVKM. This CDR3 spans 14 amino acids. CDR3 in amino acids: CASSLPGTGSGYTF. The CDR3 coding sequence is TGTGCCAGCAGTCTACCCGGGACAGGCAGCGGCTACACCTTC.

This clonotype was detected many times. The chain combines TRBV29-1 with TRBJ2-7; 8 bases are a match to TRBD1. Looked up from germline, CDR1 is SQVTM and CDR2 is ANQGSEA. With 6 bases clipped from V and 1 base from J, the junction kept 5 bases outside the gene matches. The CDR3 runs to 13 residues. In DNA form, the CDR3 reads TGCAGCGTCAGGGGGCCACTATCCTACGAGCAGTACTTC. Its protein product is CSVRGPLSYEQYF.

This clonotype was counted ten times or more. CDR3 protein: CASRVQGVDFNQPQHF. The CDR3 DNA sequence: TGTGCCAGCAGGGTACAGGGGGTCGACTTCAATCAGCCCCAGCATTTT. The chain recombines TRBV6-2 or TRBV6-3 with TRBJ1-5; TRBD1 agrees at 8 bases. Losses at the gene ends were 6 bases for V and 3 bases for J; bases not matched to a gene: 10. CDR1 is MNHEY, CDR2 SVGEGT, per germline. The CDR3 sequence is 16 residues long.

This clonotype was recorded at least ten times. The chain couples TRBV19 to TRBJ2-1, with unresolved D. V lost 4 bases, J lost 4 bases, and 17 bases lay in between. The CDR3 has 16 residues. CDR1 LNHDA and CDR2 SQIVND come from the germline V gene (reference sequence). The CDR3, as DNA: TGTGCCAGTAGTAAAACCTCGGGCAGCTCGTACAATGAGCAGTTCTTC. Translation: CASSKTSGSSYNEQFF.

This clonotype has at least ten counts. The chain combines TRBV6-1 with TRBJ1-2, with 8 bases that match TRBD1. With V trimmed by 8 bases and J by 4 bases, 24 bases remained unmatched. The CDR3 extends over 19 amino acids. Germline assignment: CDR1 MNHNS and CDR2 SASEGT. In nucleotides, the CDR3 is TGTGCCAGCGATCAAGGCCCATCCGGGGCAGGGGGCAACGGCTATGGCTACACCTTC. Translation: CASDQGPSGAGGNGYGYTF.

V usage is TRBV9 and J usage is TRBJ2-2; D is undetermined. The V end was cut by 4 bases, the J end by 0 bases, with 13 bases between. This CDR3 is built from 16 residues. The germline V gene has CDR1 SGDLS and CDR2 YYNGEE. This chain's CDR3 is CASSPYGPTNTGELFF. The CDR3 nucleotides read TGTGCCAGCAGCCCATACGGGCCTACGAACACCGGGGAGCTGTTTTTT.

This clonotype was recorded a few times. One base away lies a much larger clone, so this may be a sequencing read error. The V gene is TRBV6-1, the J gene TRBJ1-2; no firm D call. The CDR3 loop spans 15 amino acids. Germline CDR1 MNHNS, CDR2 SASEGT. CDR3 residues: CASRENRNTNYGHTF. CDR3 DNA: TGTGCCAGCAGGGAAAACAGAAACACAAACTATGGCCACACCTTC.

This clonotype came up many times. The V gene is TRBV7-9, the J gene TRBJ2-4; D assignment may be TRBD1 or TRBD2 (5 bases each). This CDR3 contains 15 residues. V lost 2 bases and J 6 bases, leaving 14 bases between the germline ends. The germline V gene has CDR1 SEHNR and CDR2 FQNEAQ (reference sequence). CDR3 amino acids: CASSLNQLGGNIQYF. The CDR3 bases are TGTGCCAGCAGCTTAAATCAGCTTGGGGGAAACATTCAGTACTTC. The full variable domain, with the rest looked up from reference TRBV7-9 and TRBJ2-4, is DTGVSQNPRHKITKRGQNVTFRCDPISEHNRLYWYRQTLGQGPEFLTYFQNEAQLEKSRLLSDRFSAERPKGSFSTLEIQRTEQGDSAMYLCASSLNQLGGNIQYFGAGTRLSVL.

This clonotype was seen more than once but under ten times. The chain links TRBV19 to TRBJ2-3; TRBD2 aligns across 7 bases. The CDR3 loop spans 15 amino acids. V gave up 7 bases and J gave up 5 bases; unmatched junction bases: 12. The V gene's germline CDR1 is LNHDA and CDR2 SQIVND (reference sequence). CDR3 nucleotides: TGTGCCAGTAATGAACCTAGCGGAGCAAGAGATACGCAGTATTTT. Amino acids: CASNEPSGARDTQYF.

This clonotype was seen repeatedly, ten times or more. The chain is built from TRBV2 and TRBJ2-1, with D possibly matching TRBD1 (6 bases). In germline, CDR1 is SNHLY, CDR2 FYNNEI. V shed 4 bases and J shed 0 bases, with 16 bases lying between them. The CDR3 sequence is 17 residues long. CDR3 bases: TGTGCCAGCAGTGGCGATCTTACAGGGAGCTCCTACAATGAGCAGTTCTTC. It translates to CASSGDLTGSSYNEQFF.